This entry concerns a single T cell receptor (beta chain). CDR3-region Arm-PCR and iRepertoire HTBI primers produced the TCR beta libraries. MiXCR, run by TCRdb on the multiplex PCR reads, gives a single entry per CDR3 protein. The sample has over 200,000 distinct CDR3 sequences; 18% are singletons. The data originate from a study of regulatory T cells in long-lasting Graves disease. As to time point: newly diagnosed GD, antithyroid drugs for less than 3 months. The TCR library used RNA extracted from PBMCs. An endocrinology unit in Xi'an, China, supplied the patients. Into tubes containing EDTA, 8 to 9.5 milliliters of peripheral blood were drawn. Per germline, CDR1 MNHNS and CDR2 SASEGT. Trimming left V 5 bases short and J 3 bases short, with 15 bases between. The CDR3 is 15 residues long. These data were also reused for a study on T cells in Graves' hyperthyroidism and ophthalmopathy.

The rearrangement uses TRBV6-1 and TRBJ2-3; either TRBD1 or TRBD2 may supply D (6 bases each). The sample was peripheral blood mononuclear cells (PBMCs), taken at new diagnosis, from a patient treated with antithyroid drugs. The receptor was derived from a woman in her thirties with Graves disease. The CDR3 is CASSQGGPSTDTQYF. In nucleotides, the CDR3 is TGTGCCAGCAGTCAAGGGGGGCCCTCTACAGATACGCAGTATTTT.